The source of this T cell receptor beta chain is a study of pediatric ulcerative colitis. The survey-level immunoSEQ assay was used. Clones were sequenced by immunoSEQ multiplex PCR, and TCRdb holds only the in-frame ones, with some missing. The sample has 55,000 to 65,000 clones, around four fifths seen once. On this clone itself: Its specificity is not known.

V shed 1 base and J shed 8 bases, with 14 bases lying between them. Germline V CDR1 and CDR2: SEHNR, FQNEAQ (reference sequence). The CDR3 totals 15 residues. Findings of the study overall: Rectal repertoires separated controls, mild-moderate and acute severe colitis. Ulcerative colitis patients shared more blood-rectal clones than controls.

No immunosuppressive drugs were given to ulcerative colitis patients before diagnostic colonoscopy. The chain has TRBV7-9 and TRBJ1-4, with unresolved D. The TCR originated in a boy between 10 and 17 years old with moderate ulcerative colitis. Sequencing was done on a sample of blood. The chain's CDR3 is CASSLGMAVREKLFF. The CDR3 DNA sequence: TGTGCCAGCAGCTTAGGGATGGCAGTCCGGGAAAAACTGTTTTTT.